A selection of T cell receptor beta chains follows, all from one sample in a study of blood T cell repertoires in COVID-19. Repertoires were generated with immunoSEQ multiplex PCR, while TCRdb's copy carries only in-frame clones and drops some. The sample has 150,000 or so clones, roughly 85% seen once. Source material: peripheral blood. These receptors all come from a man aged 60 to 75 with acute or convalescent COVID-19. Both conserved end residues are part of each CDR3. A D gene is named only where the DNA matches it firmly. The size of a clone is reported for some rows only, either as once, few or many, or as a class for expanded clones.

v_call: TRBV18
d_call: TRBD2
cdr3_length: 15
clone_size: NA
j_call: TRBJ2-4
cdr3_aa: CASSTTSGRENIQYF

v_call: TRBV24-1
d_call: NA
cdr3_length: 13
clone_size: once
j_call: TRBJ1-1
cdr3_aa: CATSDYQGSEAFF

v_call: TRBV10-3
d_call: NA
cdr3_length: 15
clone_size: once
j_call: TRBJ2-2
cdr3_aa: CAISDPFPRRGELFF

v_call: TRBV7-2
d_call: TRBD2
cdr3_length: 14
clone_size: NA
j_call: TRBJ2-7
cdr3_aa: CASSLTSDLREQYF

v_call: TRBV5-4
d_call: NA
cdr3_length: 11
clone_size: NA
j_call: TRBJ1-5
cdr3_aa: CASKGNQPQHF

v_call: TRBV9
d_call: TRBD2
cdr3_length: 15
clone_size: NA
j_call: TRBJ2-5
cdr3_aa: CASTRGTSGTETQYF

v_call: TRBV7-9
d_call: TRBD2
cdr3_length: 14
clone_size: NA
j_call: TRBJ2-5
cdr3_aa: CASSLASGTETQYF

v_call: TRBV5-8
d_call: TRBD1
cdr3_length: 15
clone_size: NA
j_call: TRBJ2-1
cdr3_aa: CASSLAGQPYNEQFF

v_call: TRBV2
d_call: NA
cdr3_length: 12
clone_size: NA
j_call: TRBJ1-2
cdr3_aa: CASRSDEDGYTF

v_call: TRBV10-3
d_call: TRBD1
cdr3_length: 15
clone_size: few
j_call: TRBJ2-2
cdr3_aa: CAIMATGEKTGELFF

v_call: TRBV23-1
d_call: NA
cdr3_length: 13
clone_size: NA
j_call: TRBJ1-1
cdr3_aa: CASYLGENTEAFF

v_call: TRBV3-1/TRBV3-2
d_call: NA
cdr3_length: 14
clone_size: NA
j_call: TRBJ1-1
cdr3_aa: CASSQTGGHTEAFF

v_call: TRBV5-1
d_call: TRBD1
cdr3_length: 16
clone_size: NA
j_call: TRBJ2-2
cdr3_aa: CASSHQTGANTGELFF

v_call: TRBV24-1
d_call: TRBD1
cdr3_length: 14
clone_size: NA
j_call: TRBJ2-3
cdr3_aa: CATSDLQGEYTQYF

v_call: TRBV10-1
d_call: TRBD2
cdr3_length: 16
clone_size: NA
j_call: TRBJ2-1
cdr3_aa: CASSESGLSGRSEQFF

v_call: TRBV5-1
d_call: NA
cdr3_length: 13
clone_size: NA
j_call: TRBJ1-1
cdr3_aa: CASSLGYSTEAFF

v_call: TRBV9
d_call: NA
cdr3_length: 16
clone_size: NA
j_call: TRBJ2-3
cdr3_aa: CASSVGRTTGTDTQYF

v_call: TRBV5-1
d_call: NA
cdr3_length: 15
clone_size: NA
j_call: TRBJ1-4
cdr3_aa: CASRETAATNEKLFF

v_call: TRBV7-9
d_call: TRBD1
cdr3_length: 19
clone_size: NA
j_call: TRBJ2-7
cdr3_aa: CASSFSTGRDRGGKYEQYF

v_call: TRBV5-1
d_call: TRBD1
cdr3_length: 13
clone_size: NA
j_call: TRBJ2-7
cdr3_aa: CASKDREPGEQYF

v_call: TRBV19
d_call: TRBD1
cdr3_length: 14
clone_size: NA
j_call: TRBJ1-5
cdr3_aa: CATTDRVSNQPQHF

v_call: TRBV19
d_call: TRBD2
cdr3_length: 15
clone_size: NA
j_call: TRBJ2-1
cdr3_aa: CASSIDPREGNEQFF

v_call: TRBV18
d_call: TRBD2
cdr3_length: 16
clone_size: once
j_call: TRBJ2-5
cdr3_aa: CASSPLQPGGQETQYF

v_call: TRBV7-9
d_call: NA
cdr3_length: 14
clone_size: NA
j_call: TRBJ2-7
cdr3_aa: CASSLGIAAYEQYF

v_call: TRBV30
d_call: NA
cdr3_length: 11
clone_size: NA
j_call: TRBJ2-3
cdr3_aa: CAWSVQDTQYF

v_call: TRBV7-3
d_call: NA
cdr3_length: 15
clone_size: NA
j_call: TRBJ2-3
cdr3_aa: CASSLMGGSTDTQYF

v_call: TRBV9
d_call: NA
cdr3_length: 11
clone_size: once
j_call: TRBJ2-1
cdr3_aa: CASGQYNEQFF

v_call: TRBV5-1
d_call: TRBD1
cdr3_length: 15
clone_size: NA
j_call: TRBJ2-5
cdr3_aa: CASSLDPGQGETQYF

v_call: TRBV5-8
d_call: TRBD2
cdr3_length: 15
clone_size: NA
j_call: TRBJ2-1
cdr3_aa: CASSLALASGHEQFF

v_call: TRBV2
d_call: NA
cdr3_length: 16
clone_size: NA
j_call: TRBJ1-4
cdr3_aa: CASSWLRASLNEKLFF

v_call: TRBV5-5
d_call: TRBD1
cdr3_length: 14
clone_size: NA
j_call: TRBJ2-2
cdr3_aa: CASSYTGVGGELFF

v_call: TRBV7-6
d_call: TRBD2
cdr3_length: 16
clone_size: NA
j_call: TRBJ2-1
cdr3_aa: CASSLATSGTKNEQFF

v_call: TRBV5-1
d_call: NA
cdr3_length: 14
clone_size: NA
j_call: TRBJ2-2
cdr3_aa: CASSLGSDTGELFF

v_call: TRBV19
d_call: TRBD1
cdr3_length: 15
clone_size: few
j_call: TRBJ1-2
cdr3_aa: CASRKTGEEGYGYTF

v_call: TRBV5-4
d_call: NA
cdr3_length: 14
clone_size: NA
j_call: TRBJ2-2
cdr3_aa: CASSLRGGVGELFF

v_call: TRBV30
d_call: TRBD2
cdr3_length: 12
clone_size: NA
j_call: TRBJ2-7
cdr3_aa: CAWRRGGYEQYF

v_call: TRBV2
d_call: TRBD2
cdr3_length: 15
clone_size: NA
j_call: TRBJ2-1
cdr3_aa: CASSEGLAGYNEQFF

v_call: TRBV5-1
d_call: TRBD2
cdr3_length: 16
clone_size: NA
j_call: TRBJ2-7
cdr3_aa: CASSPTLGLDSYEQYF

v_call: TRBV5-1
d_call: NA
cdr3_length: 14
clone_size: NA
j_call: TRBJ2-5
cdr3_aa: CASSLDGTQETQYF

v_call: TRBV5-5
d_call: NA
cdr3_length: 15
clone_size: NA
j_call: TRBJ2-1
cdr3_aa: CASSLGGGTRNEQFF

v_call: TRBV6-5
d_call: TRBD1
cdr3_length: 13
clone_size: NA
j_call: TRBJ1-2
cdr3_aa: CASITRGQGGYTF

v_call: TRBV10-1
d_call: TRBD2
cdr3_length: 18
clone_size: NA
j_call: TRBJ2-7
cdr3_aa: CARKLQRLAGTSSYEQYF

v_call: TRBV3-1/TRBV3-2
d_call: TRBD2
cdr3_length: 17
clone_size: NA
j_call: TRBJ2-5
cdr3_aa: CASSPRPSGRPVETQYF

v_call: TRBV10-3
d_call: NA
cdr3_length: 15
clone_size: NA
j_call: TRBJ1-1
cdr3_aa: CAISGYQGMNTEAFF

v_call: TRBV5-1
d_call: NA
cdr3_length: 9
clone_size: NA
j_call: TRBJ1-1
cdr3_aa: CARRTVPFF

v_call: TRBV28
d_call: TRBD1
cdr3_length: 17
clone_size: NA
j_call: TRBJ1-1
cdr3_aa: CASSGVTGAVANTEAFF

v_call: TRBV6-5
d_call: NA
cdr3_length: 14
clone_size: NA
j_call: TRBJ2-1
cdr3_aa: CASSPRAGPDEQFF

v_call: TRBV7-9
d_call: NA
cdr3_length: 12
clone_size: NA
j_call: TRBJ2-7
cdr3_aa: CASSTDSYEQYF

v_call: TRBV29-1
d_call: NA
cdr3_length: 12
clone_size: NA
j_call: TRBJ2-7
cdr3_aa: CSVGQGRYEQYF

v_call: TRBV24-1
d_call: NA
cdr3_length: 13
clone_size: NA
j_call: TRBJ2-7
cdr3_aa: CATSRQSWGEQYF

v_call: TRBV7-9
d_call: TRBD1
cdr3_length: 14
clone_size: NA
j_call: TRBJ1-1
cdr3_aa: CASRRDREYTEAFF

v_call: TRBV4-1
d_call: TRBD2
cdr3_length: 15
clone_size: NA
j_call: TRBJ2-7
cdr3_aa: CASSQEPGLGAEQYF

v_call: TRBV27
d_call: TRBD1
cdr3_length: 15
clone_size: NA
j_call: TRBJ2-1
cdr3_aa: CASSLATGTYNEQFF

v_call: TRBV5-4
d_call: NA
cdr3_length: 14
clone_size: NA
j_call: TRBJ1-2
cdr3_aa: CASSVPTGDYGYTF

v_call: TRBV15
d_call: TRBD1
cdr3_length: 14
clone_size: few
j_call: TRBJ1-1
cdr3_aa: CATSRSTGGTEAFF

v_call: TRBV28
d_call: NA
cdr3_length: 16
clone_size: NA
j_call: TRBJ1-3
cdr3_aa: CASSLGDTISGNTIYF

v_call: TRBV9
d_call: NA
cdr3_length: 13
clone_size: once
j_call: TRBJ2-3
cdr3_aa: CASSVVVSDTQYF